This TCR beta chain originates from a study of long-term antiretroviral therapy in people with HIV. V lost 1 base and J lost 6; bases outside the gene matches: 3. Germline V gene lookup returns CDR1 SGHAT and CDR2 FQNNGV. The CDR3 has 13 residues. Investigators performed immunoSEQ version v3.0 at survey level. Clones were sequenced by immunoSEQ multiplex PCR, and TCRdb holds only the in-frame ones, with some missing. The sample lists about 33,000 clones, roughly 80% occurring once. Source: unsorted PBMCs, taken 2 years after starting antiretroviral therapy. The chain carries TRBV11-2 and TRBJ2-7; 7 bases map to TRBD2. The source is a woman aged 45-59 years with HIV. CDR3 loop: CASSLGRGSEQYV. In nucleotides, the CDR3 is TGTGCCAGCAGCTTAGGGCGGGGGTCCGAGCAGTACGTC.